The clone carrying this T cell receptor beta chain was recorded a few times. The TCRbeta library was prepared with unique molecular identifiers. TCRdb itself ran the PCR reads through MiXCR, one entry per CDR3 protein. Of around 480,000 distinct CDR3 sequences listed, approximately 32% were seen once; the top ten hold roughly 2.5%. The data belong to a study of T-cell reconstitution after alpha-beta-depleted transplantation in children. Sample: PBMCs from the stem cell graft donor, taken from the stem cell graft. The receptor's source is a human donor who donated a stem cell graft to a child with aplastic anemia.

The CDR3 spells CASSSAGGGTDTQYF. CDR3 sequence (DNA): TGTGCCAGCAGTTCAGCGGGAGGTGGGACAGATACGCAGTATTTT. The chain joins TRBV28 to TRBJ2-3; 9 bases match TRBD2. This CDR3 has 15 residues. V lost 4 bases to trimming and J lost 3 bases; unmatched junction nucleotides: 5. The germline gives CDR1 MDHEN, CDR2 SYDVKM.